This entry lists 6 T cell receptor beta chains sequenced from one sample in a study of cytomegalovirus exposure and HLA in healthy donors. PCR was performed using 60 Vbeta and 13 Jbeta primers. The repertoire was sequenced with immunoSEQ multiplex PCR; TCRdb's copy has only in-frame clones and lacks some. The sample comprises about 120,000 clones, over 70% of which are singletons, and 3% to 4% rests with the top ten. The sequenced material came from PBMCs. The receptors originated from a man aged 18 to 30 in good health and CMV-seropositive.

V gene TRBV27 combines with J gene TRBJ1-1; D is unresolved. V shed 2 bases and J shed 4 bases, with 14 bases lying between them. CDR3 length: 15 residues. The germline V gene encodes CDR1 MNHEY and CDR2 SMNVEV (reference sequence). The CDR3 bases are TGTGCCAGCAGTTTAAGGAGATTAACGGGCACTGAAGCTTTCTTT. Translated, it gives CASSLRRLTGTEAFF.

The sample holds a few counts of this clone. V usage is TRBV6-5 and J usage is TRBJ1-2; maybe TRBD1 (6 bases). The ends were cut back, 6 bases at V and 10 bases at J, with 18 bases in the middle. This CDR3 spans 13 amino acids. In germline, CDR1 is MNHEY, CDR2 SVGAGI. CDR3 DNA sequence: TGTGCCAGCAGAGCTACAGGGTCACGGTACTACACCTTC. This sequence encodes CASRATGSRYYTF.

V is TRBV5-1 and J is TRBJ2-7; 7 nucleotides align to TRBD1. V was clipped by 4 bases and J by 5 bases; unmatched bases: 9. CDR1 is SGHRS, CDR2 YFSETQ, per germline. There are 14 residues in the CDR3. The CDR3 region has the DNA TGCGCCAGCAGCCCGAGACAGGGCCTGGACGAGCAGTACTTC. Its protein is CASSPRQGLDEQYF.

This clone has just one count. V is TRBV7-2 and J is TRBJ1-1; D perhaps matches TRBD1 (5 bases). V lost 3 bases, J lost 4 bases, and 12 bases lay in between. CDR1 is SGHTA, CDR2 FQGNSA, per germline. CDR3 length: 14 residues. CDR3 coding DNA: TGTGCCAGCAGCTTCTCCGGGCAGGGCACTGAAGCTTTCTTT. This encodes CASSFSGQGTEAFF.

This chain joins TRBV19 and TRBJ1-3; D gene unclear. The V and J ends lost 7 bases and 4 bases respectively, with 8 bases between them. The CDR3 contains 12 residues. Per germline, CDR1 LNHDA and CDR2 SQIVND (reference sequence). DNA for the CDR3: TGTGCCAGTACCCCCGGGGGAAACACCATATATTTT. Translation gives CASTPGGNTIYF.

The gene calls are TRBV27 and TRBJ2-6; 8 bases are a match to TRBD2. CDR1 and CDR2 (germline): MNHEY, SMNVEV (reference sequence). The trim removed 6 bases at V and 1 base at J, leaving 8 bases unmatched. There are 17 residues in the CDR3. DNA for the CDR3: TGTGCCAGCAGCCCGCCCCGGGGGGGGTCTGGGGCCAACGTCCTGACTTTC. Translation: CASSPPRGGSGANVLTF.